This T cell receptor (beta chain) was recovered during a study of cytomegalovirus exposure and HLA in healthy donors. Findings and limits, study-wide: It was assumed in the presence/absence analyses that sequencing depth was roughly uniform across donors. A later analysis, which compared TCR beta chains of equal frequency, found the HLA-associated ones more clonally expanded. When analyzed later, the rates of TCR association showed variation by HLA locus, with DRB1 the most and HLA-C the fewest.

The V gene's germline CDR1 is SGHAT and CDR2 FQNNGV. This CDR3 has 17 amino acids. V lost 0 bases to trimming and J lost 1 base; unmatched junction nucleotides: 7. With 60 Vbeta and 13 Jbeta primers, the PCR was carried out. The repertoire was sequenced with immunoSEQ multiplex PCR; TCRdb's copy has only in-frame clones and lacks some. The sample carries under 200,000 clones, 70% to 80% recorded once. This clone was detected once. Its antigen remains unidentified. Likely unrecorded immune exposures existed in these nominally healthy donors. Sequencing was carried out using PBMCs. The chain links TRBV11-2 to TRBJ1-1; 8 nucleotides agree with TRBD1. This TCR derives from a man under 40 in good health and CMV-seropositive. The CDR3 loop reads CASSLDEDRDWNTEAFF. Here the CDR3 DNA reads TGTGCCAGCAGCTTAGATGAGGACAGGGACTGGAACACTGAAGCTTTCTTT.